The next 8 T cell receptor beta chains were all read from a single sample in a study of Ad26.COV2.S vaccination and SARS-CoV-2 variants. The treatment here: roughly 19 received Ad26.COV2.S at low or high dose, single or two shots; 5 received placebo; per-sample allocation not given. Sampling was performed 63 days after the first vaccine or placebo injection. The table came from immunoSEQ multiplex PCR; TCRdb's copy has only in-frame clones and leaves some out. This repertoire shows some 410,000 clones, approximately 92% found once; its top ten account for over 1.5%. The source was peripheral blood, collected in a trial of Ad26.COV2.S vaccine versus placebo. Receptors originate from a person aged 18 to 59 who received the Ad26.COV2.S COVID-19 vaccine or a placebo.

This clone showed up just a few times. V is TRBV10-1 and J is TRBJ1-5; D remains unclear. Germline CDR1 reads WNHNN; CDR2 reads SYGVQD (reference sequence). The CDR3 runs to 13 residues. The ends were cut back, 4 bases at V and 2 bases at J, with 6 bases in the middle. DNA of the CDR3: TGCGCCAGCAGTGTGGCAGGCAATCAGCCCCAGCATTTT. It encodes CASSVAGNQPQHF.

CDR3 coding DNA: TGTGCCAGTAGCACAGGGGCCGGCTACACCTTC. Protein sequence: CASSTGAGYTF. The chain links TRBV19 to TRBJ1-2; 7 bases fit TRBD1. Germline CDR1 reads LNHDA; CDR2 reads SQIVND (reference sequence). Losses at the gene ends were 6 bases for V and 8 bases for J; bases not matched to a gene: 3. The CDR3 runs to 11 residues.

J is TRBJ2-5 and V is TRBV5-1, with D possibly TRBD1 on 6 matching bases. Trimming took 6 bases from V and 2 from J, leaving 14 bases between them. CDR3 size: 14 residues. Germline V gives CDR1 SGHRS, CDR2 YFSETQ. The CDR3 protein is CASNLQGPQETQYF. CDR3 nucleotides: TGCGCCAGCAATCTGCAGGGGCCTCAAGAGACCCAGTACTTC. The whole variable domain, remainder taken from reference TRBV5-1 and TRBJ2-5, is KAGVTQTPRYLIKTRGQQVTLSCSPISGHRSVSWYQQTPGQGLQFLFEYFSETQRNKGNFPGRFSGRQFSNSRSEMNVSTLELGDSALYLCASNLQGPQETQYFGPGTRLLVL.

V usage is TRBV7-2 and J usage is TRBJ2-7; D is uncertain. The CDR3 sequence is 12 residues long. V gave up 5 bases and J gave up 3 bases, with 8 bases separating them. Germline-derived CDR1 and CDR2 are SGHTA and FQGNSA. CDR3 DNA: TGTGCCAGCAGCGTTGCTGACTACGAGCAGTACTTC. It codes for CASSVADYEQYF.

The CDR3 protein is CASSLERTGGGELFF. The CDR3 nucleotides are TGCGCCAGCAGCCTGGAACGGACCGGGGGCGGGGAGCTGTTTTTT. The chain recombines TRBV4-3 with TRBJ2-2; TRBD2 might be the D (6 bases). Trimming removed 4 bases at V and 7 bases at J, with 16 bases between. This CDR3 has 15 amino acids. CDR1 and CDR2 (germline): LGHNA, YSLEER.

The DNA of the CDR3 is TGTGCCAGCAGTTATCGGGCTAGCGGGGCCACAGATACGCAGTATTTT. It translates to CASSYRASGATDTQYF. The J gene is TRBJ2-3, the V gene TRBV6-2 or TRBV6-3; TRBD2 agrees at 9 bases. V was pared by 3 bases and J by 2 bases, with 6 bases of the junction left unmatched. Germline V lookup: CDR1 MNHEY, CDR2 SVGEGT. The CDR3 is made up of 16 amino acids.

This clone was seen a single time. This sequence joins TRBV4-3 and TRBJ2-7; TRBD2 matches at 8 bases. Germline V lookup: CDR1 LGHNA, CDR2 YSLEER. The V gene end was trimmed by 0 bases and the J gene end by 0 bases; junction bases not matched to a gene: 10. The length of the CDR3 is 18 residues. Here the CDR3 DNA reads TGCGCCAGCAGCCAAGAGATTAGCGGGGTGATAAGCTCCTACGAGCAGTACTTC. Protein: CASSQEISGVISSYEQYF.

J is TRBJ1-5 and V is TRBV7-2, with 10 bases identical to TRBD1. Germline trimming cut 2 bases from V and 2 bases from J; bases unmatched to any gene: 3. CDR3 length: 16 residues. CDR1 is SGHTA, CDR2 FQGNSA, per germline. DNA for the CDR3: TGTGCCAGCAGCTTATTCGGGACAGGGGGCAATCAGCCCCAGCATTTT. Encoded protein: CASSLFGTGGNQPQHF.